The clone carrying this T cell receptor (beta chain) was counted only a few times. Its matching antigen is unknown. This record belongs to a study of cytomegalovirus exposure and HLA in healthy donors. Broader study findings: As a later analysis revealed, the rate of TCR association differed by HLA locus, with DRB1 most and HLA-C fewest. Specificity of a few CMV-associated chains for CMV antigens was verified in vitro.

13 Jbeta primers and 60 Vbeta primers were used for the PCR. Profiling relied on immunoSEQ multiplex PCR, and the TCRdb table lists in-frame clones only, not all of them. The sample holds around 170,000 clones, around three quarters seen once. Sequencing input: PBMCs. This TCR derives from a woman aged 25-40 years in good health and CMV-seronegative.

Here the CDR3 reads CASSFLQGRQPQHF. The CDR3 nucleotides are TGTGCCAGCAGTTTCCTTCAGGGGAGACAGCCCCAGCATTTT. The chain employs TRBV27 and TRBJ1-5; maybe TRBD1 (6 bases). The V and J ends lost 3 bases and 7 bases respectively, with 13 bases between them. Germline-derived CDR1 and CDR2 are MNHEY and SMNVEV (reference sequence). This CDR3 has 14 residues.